This paragraph covers one TCR beta chain sequence. The data originate from a study of blood T cell repertoires in COVID-19. Assay: immunoSEQ multiplex PCR; the TCRdb copy retains only in-frame clones and omits some. The table lists about 74,000 clones, 80% to 90% of them singletons. The V segment lost 3 bases and the J segment 3 bases; nucleotides outside the gene matches: 5. The CDR3 is 15 amino acids. Germline CDR1 reads SGDLS; CDR2 reads YYNGEE. The clonotype comes from a woman aged 80 or over with active or convalescent COVID-19. Sequencing was carried out using peripheral blood. The J gene is TRBJ2-1, the V gene TRBV9; 8 bases are shared with TRBD2. The CDR3 nucleotides are TGTGCCAGCAGCGCCGGGGGGGACTACTACAATGAGCAGTTCTTC. Translating gives CASSAGGDYYNEQFF.